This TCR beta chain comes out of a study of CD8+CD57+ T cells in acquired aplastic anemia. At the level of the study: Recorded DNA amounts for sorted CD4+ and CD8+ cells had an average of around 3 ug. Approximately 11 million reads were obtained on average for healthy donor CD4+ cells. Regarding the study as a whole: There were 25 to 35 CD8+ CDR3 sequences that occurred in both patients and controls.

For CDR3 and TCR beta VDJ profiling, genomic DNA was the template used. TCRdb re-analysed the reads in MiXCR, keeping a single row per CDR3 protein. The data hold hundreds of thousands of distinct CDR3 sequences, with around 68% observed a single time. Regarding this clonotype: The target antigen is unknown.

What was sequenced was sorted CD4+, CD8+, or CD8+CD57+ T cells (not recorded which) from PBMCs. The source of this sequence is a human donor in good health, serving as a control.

The CDR3 region has the DNA TGTGCCATCAGTGAGGCCGAGAGCTCCTACGAGCAGTACTTC. This encodes CAISEAESSYEQYF. This rearrangement joins TRBV10-3 to TRBJ2-7, with unresolved D. Per germline, CDR1 ENHRY and CDR2 SYGVKD. The CDR3 length is 14 residues. Trimming stripped 2 bases from V and 0 bases from J, with 8 bases between.